The 6 T cell receptor beta chains presented below share a single source sample, sequenced in a study of T cells in Graves' hyperthyroidism and ophthalmopathy. Amplification of TCR beta CDR3 regions was performed using RNA transcripts as template. Researchers ran a first-round RT-PCR on the TCR CDR3 using the HTBI primer set. In TCRdb, the multiplex PCR reads were re-called with MiXCR into one record per CDR3 protein. In the table there are around 300,000 distinct CDR3 sequences, approximately 12% of which are singletons. The sequenced material came from blood. The receptors stem from a woman in her 30s with Graves' hyperthyroidism that later progressed to Graves' ophthalmopathy.

This clonotype was detected ten times or more. The CDR3 DNA sequence: TGTGCCAGCAGCTTGGCCGCAGGGGGGACTGAAGCTTTCTTT. Translated: CASSLAAGGTEAFF. The J gene is TRBJ1-1, the V gene TRBV7-2; 7 bases line up with TRBD1. The CDR3 totals 14 residues. J gave up 5 bases and V 3 bases, and 6 bases lay outside the gene matches. Germline CDR1 is SGHTA and CDR2 is FQGNSA.

This clonotype was seen ten or more times. The rearrangement uses TRBV7-3 and TRBJ2-7, with D perhaps matching TRBD2 (5 bases). CDR3 length: 14 amino acids. V lost 5 bases to trimming and J lost 4 bases, with 15 bases between them. Germline CDR1 SGHTA, CDR2 FQGTGA. The CDR3 bases are TGTGCCAGCAGCCCTAGAGGGAGCCTATACGAGCAGTACTTC. Encoded protein: CASSPRGSLYEQYF.

The J gene is TRBJ2-7, the V gene TRBV20-1; the D gene could be TRBD1 or TRBD2 (5 bases each). Germline V gene lookup returns CDR1 DFQATT and CDR2 SNEGSKA (reference sequence). This CDR3 is 11 amino acids long. The germline V and J ends were trimmed by 4 bases and 6 bases, with 10 bases remaining between them. In DNA form, the CDR3 reads TGCAGTGCTAACCCAGGGACCGAGCAGTACTTC. This sequence encodes CSANPGTEQYF.

This clonotype was seen more than once but under ten times. A clone one base away is much larger, so this may be a read error. The J gene is TRBJ2-1, the V gene TRBV12-3 or TRBV12-4, with 7 bases that match TRBD2. CDR3 length: 15 residues. V shed 6 bases, J shed 5 bases, and the junction held 10 bases outside the gene matches. CDR3 loop: CASSNRLADHNEQFF. The CDR3 DNA reads TGTGCCAGCAGCAACCGGCTAGCGGACCACAATGAGCAGTTCTTC.

In this sample, this clonotype turned up once. A clone one base away is much larger, so this may be a read error. The rearrangement uses TRBV5-8 and TRBJ1-2; D gene uncertain. This CDR3 has 14 residues. Germline CDR1 reads SGHTS; CDR2 reads YDEGEE. The DNA of the CDR3 is TGTGCCGGCAGCAATCCTCGGGCTAACTATGGCTACACCTTC. Translating it yields CAGSNPRANYGYTF.

A note on this clonotype: At one end, the junction sequence differs from germline, possibly due to a read error. The genes are TRBV5-5 and TRBJ1-2; 8 bases fit TRBD1. The CDR3 is 16 amino acids. Germline lookup yields CDR1 SGHKS and CDR2 YYEKEE (reference sequence). Here the CDR3 reads CASRLDRARGYYGYTF. The CDR3 DNA follows: TGTGCCAGCAGGTTGGACAGGGCCAGGGGGTACTATGGCTACACCTTC.